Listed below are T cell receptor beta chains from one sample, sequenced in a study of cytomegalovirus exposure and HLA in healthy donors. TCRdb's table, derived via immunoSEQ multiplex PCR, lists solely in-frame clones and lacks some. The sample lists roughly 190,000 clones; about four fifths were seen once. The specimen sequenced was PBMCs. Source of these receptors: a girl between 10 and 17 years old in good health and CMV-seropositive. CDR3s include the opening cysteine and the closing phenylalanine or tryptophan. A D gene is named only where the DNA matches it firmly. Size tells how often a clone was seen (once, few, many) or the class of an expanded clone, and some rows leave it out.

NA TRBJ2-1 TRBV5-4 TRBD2 CASSSGLAGPSSYNEQFF TGTGCCAGCAGCTCCGGACTAGCGGGGCCTAGCTCCTACAATGAGCAGTTCTTC
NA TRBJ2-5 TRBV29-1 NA CSVTGHQETQYF TGCAGCGTGACAGGACACCAAGAGACCCAGTACTTC
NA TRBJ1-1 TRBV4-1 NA CASSSPGQTNTEAFF TGCGCCAGCTCCTCCCCGGGACAAACGAACACTGAAGCTTTCTTT
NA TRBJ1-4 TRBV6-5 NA CASSYLNKNEKLFF TGTGCCAGCAGTTACCTCAACAAGAATGAAAAACTGTTTTTT
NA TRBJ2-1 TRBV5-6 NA CASSLYNSYNEQFF TGTGCCAGCAGCTTGTACAACTCCTACAATGAGCAGTTCTTC
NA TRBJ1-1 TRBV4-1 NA CASSLGVNTEAFF TGCGCCAGCAGCCTGGGAGTGAACACTGAAGCTTTCTTT
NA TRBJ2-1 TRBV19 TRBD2 CASSTGGPGNEQFF TGTGCCAGTAGTACGGGGGGGCCGGGGAATGAGCAGTTCTTC
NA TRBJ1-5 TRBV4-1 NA CASSQVFSNQPQHF TGCGCCAGCAGCCAAGTCTTCAGCAATCAGCCCCAGCATTTT
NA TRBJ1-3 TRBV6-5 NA CASSYLPSGNTIYF TGTGCCAGCAGTTACCTCCCCTCTGGAAACACCATATATTTT
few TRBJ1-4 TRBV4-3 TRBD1 CASSQDLGTGVEKLFF TGCGCCAGCAGCCAAGACCTCGGGACAGGGGTCGAAAAACTGTTTTTT
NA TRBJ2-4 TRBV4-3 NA CASSPSSAPEGVQYF TGCGCCAGCAGCCCGTCTTCGGCCCCGGAGGGTGTTCAGTACTTC
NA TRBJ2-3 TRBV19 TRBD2 CASSVAGLFGTQYF TGTGCCAGTTCGGTAGCGGGGTTGTTTGGTACGCAGTATTTT
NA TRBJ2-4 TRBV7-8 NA CASSPWSVESRSYIQYF TGTGCCAGCAGCCCGTGGTCGGTGGAGTCTCGTTCGTACATTCAGTACTTC
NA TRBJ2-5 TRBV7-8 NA CASSSAGRGQETQYF TGTGCCAGCAGCTCAGCCGGACGGGGACAAGAGACCCAGTACTTC
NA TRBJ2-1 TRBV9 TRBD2 CASSESGTSGVNEQFF TGTGCCAGCAGCGAATCCGGGACTAGCGGGGTCAATGAGCAGTTCTTC
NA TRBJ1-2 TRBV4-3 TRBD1 CASSRGTGGDYGYTF TGCGCCAGCAGCCGGGGGACAGGGGGAGACTATGGCTACACCTTC
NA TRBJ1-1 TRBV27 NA CASRTEKNTEAFF TGTGCCAGCAGGACAGAGAAGAACACTGAAGCTTTCTTT
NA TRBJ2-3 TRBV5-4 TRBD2 CASRPTSESSTDTQYF TGTGCCAGCAGGCCTACTAGCGAATCTAGCACAGATACGCAGTATTTT
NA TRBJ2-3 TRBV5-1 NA CASSLDRTDTQYF TGCGCCAGCAGCTTGGATCGGACAGATACGCAGTATTTT
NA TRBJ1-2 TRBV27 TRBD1 CASSSYTSGGDGYTF TGTGCCAGCAGTTCTTATACCTCAGGGGGCGATGGCTACACCTTC
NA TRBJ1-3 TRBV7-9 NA CASSHLPQRQDSGNTIYF TGTGCCAGCAGCCACCTTCCCCAAAGACAAGACTCTGGAAACACCATATATTTT
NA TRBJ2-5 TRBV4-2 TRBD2 CASSAGTSGGIQETQYF TGTGCCAGCAGCGCCGGGACTAGCGGGGGCATTCAGGAGACCCAGTACTTC
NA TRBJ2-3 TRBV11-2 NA CASTNTRGIGSTDTQYF TGTGCCAGCACCAATACTAGAGGGATCGGTAGCACAGATACGCAGTATTTT
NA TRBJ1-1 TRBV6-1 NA CASSEGGRGQEAFF TGTGCCAGCAGTGAAGGTGGAAGGGGCCAAGAAGCTTTCTTT
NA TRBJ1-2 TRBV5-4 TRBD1 CASSLGGGRGVNYGYTF TGTGCCAGCAGCTTAGGAGGGGGCAGAGGCGTTAACTATGGCTACACCTTC
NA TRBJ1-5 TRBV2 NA CASSELSNQPQHF TGTGCCAGCAGTGAACTCAGCAATCAGCCCCAGCATTTT
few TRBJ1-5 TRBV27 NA CASSLDGNQPQHF TGTGCCAGCAGCCTAGACGGGAATCAGCCCCAGCATTTT
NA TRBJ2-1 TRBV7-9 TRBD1 CASSLIPGQGFGDEQFF TGTGCCAGCAGTCTCATTCCGGGACAGGGATTTGGCGATGAGCAGTTCTTC
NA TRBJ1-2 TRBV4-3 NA CASSQDLSYGYTF TGCGCCAGCAGCCAAGATCTTAGCTATGGCTACACCTTC
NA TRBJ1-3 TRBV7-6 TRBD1 CASSQQGSSGNTIYF TGTGCCAGCAGCCAACAGGGGAGCTCTGGAAACACCATATATTTT
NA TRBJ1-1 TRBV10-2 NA CASSEWGAGATEAFF TGCGCCAGCAGTGAATGGGGGGCGGGAGCCACTGAAGCTTTCTTT
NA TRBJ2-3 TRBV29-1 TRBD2 CSVMGTSEATSTDTQYF TGCAGCGTGATGGGGACTAGCGAGGCTACAAGCACAGATACGCAGTATTTT